A single sample is the source of the 15 T cell receptor beta chains below, sequenced in a study of T cells in Graves' hyperthyroidism and ophthalmopathy. TCR beta CDR3 region amplification was performed from RNA transcripts. HTBI primers were used for first-round RT-PCR of the TCR CDR3. TCRdb re-called the multiplex PCR reads through MiXCR, storing one row per CDR3 protein. Here the sample spans around 400,000 distinct CDR3 sequences, roughly 13% being singletons. Sequencing used blood. The source of these receptors is a young woman with Graves' hyperthyroidism.

This clonotype has a count of ten or more. This chain links TRBV12-3 or TRBV12-4 with TRBJ1-2; a possible D gene is TRBD1 (5 bases). This CDR3 spans 15 amino acids. V lost 1 base and J lost 4, with 13 bases in between. CDR3 DNA: TGTGCCAGCAGTTTAGGGGGCGGGGCCGGCTATGGCTACACCTTC. This encodes CASSLGGGAGYGYTF.

This clonotype was recorded at least ten times. V gene TRBV6-2 or TRBV6-3 combines with J gene TRBJ2-3; D gene uncertain. Germline CDR1 is MNHEY and CDR2 is SVGEGT. The CDR3 is 11 residues long. The ends were cut back, 8 bases at V and 4 bases at J, with 7 bases in the middle. The CDR3 nucleotides are TGTGCCAGCGCCCTTTCAGATACGCAGTATTTT. It is translated as CASALSDTQYF.

This clonotype was observed many times. The chain recombines TRBV6-5 with TRBJ2-7, with D perhaps TRBD2 (5 bases). The V gene lost 2 bases and the J gene lost 1 base, with 9 bases spanning the gap. Germline V CDR1 and CDR2: MNHEY, SVGAGI. CDR3 length: 14 amino acids. This CDR3 reads CASSYAGRSYEQYF. DNA for the CDR3: TGTGCCAGCAGTTACGCGGGCAGATCCTACGAGCAGTACTTC.

This clonotype was counted only a few times. This rearrangement joins TRBV7-2 to TRBJ1-2; 7 positions match TRBD1. CDR3 length equals 15 residues. The junction had 4 bases not matched to a gene; V was cut back by 1 base and J by 2 bases. Germline V gene lookup returns CDR1 SGHTA and CDR2 FQGNSA. The CDR3 coding sequence is TGTGCCAGCAGCTTAGTTCCAGGGGGGAACTATGGCTACACCTTC. Amino acid sequence: CASSLVPGGNYGYTF.

This clonotype was found many times. The genes are TRBV6-2 or TRBV6-3 and TRBJ2-3; the D gene could be TRBD1 or TRBD2 (5 bases each). From germline, CDR1 is MNHEY and CDR2 SVGEGT. The CDR3 spans 13 residues. Trimming shortened V by 5 bases and J by 7 bases, and 13 bases separated the two germline ends. This CDR3 is CASSALEGYTQYF. The CDR3 nucleotides are TGTGCCAGCAGTGCCTTAGAGGGGTATACGCAGTATTTT.

This clonotype was found many times. This chain joins TRBV28 and TRBJ1-1, with no clear D. This CDR3 region has 11 residues. Germline CDR1 and CDR2: MDHEN and SYDVKM. V was trimmed by 10 bases and J by 1 base, leaving 7 bases between them. For the CDR3, the DNA is TGTGCCACGGGGAGGAACACTGAAGCTTTCTTT. Translation gives CATGRNTEAFF.

This clonotype was recorded many times. The gene calls are TRBV19 and TRBJ2-1, with a weak D call TRBD1 (5 bases). V lost 3 bases, J lost 7 bases, and 16 bases lay in between. Germline loops: CDR1 LNHDA, CDR2 SQIVND (reference sequence). The CDR3 contains 15 residues. The CDR3 here is CASSITGIGRNEQFF. Written as DNA, the CDR3 is TGTGCCAGTAGTATCACAGGAATAGGAAGGAATGAGCAGTTCTTC.

A few counts support this clonotype. The V call is TRBV4-2, the J call TRBJ2-7, with 8 bases aligning to TRBD1. Trimming took 0 bases from V and 4 from J; bases not matched to a gene: 5. The V gene's germline CDR1 is LGHNA and CDR2 YNFKEQ. CDR3 length: 15 amino acids. DNA of the CDR3: TGTGCCAGCAGCCAAGATGGACAGGGTGGGTACGAGCAGTACTTC. Translated: CASSQDGQGGYEQYF.

This clonotype has at least ten counts. This sequence joins TRBV7-9 and TRBJ2-1, with D possibly matching TRBD2 (6 bases). Between the trimmed V and J ends, which lost 5 bases and 8 bases, there was a span of 19 bases. The CDR3 sequence is 15 residues long. Germline CDR1 SEHNR, CDR2 FQNEAQ (reference sequence). CDR3 region: CASSPGAGGAHEQFF. DNA for the CDR3: TGTGCCAGCAGCCCGGGCGCTGGAGGGGCTCATGAGCAGTTCTTC.

This clonotype came up many times. The chain is built from TRBV28 and TRBJ2-7; no reliable D call. V lost 7 bases to trimming and J lost 4 bases, with 17 bases between them. Germline CDR1 is MDHEN and CDR2 is SYDVKM. This CDR3 comprises 14 residues. CDR3 residues: CASTATPAAYEQYF. CDR3 nucleotide sequence: TGTGCCAGCACCGCGACACCGGCGGCTTACGAGCAGTACTTC.

This clonotype has ten or more counts. This chain uses TRBV6-5 with TRBJ1-6, with D uncertain. Germline CDR1 MNHEY, CDR2 SVGAGI. The CDR3 runs 15 residues. V shed 2 bases and J shed 6 bases, with 11 bases lying between them. CDR3 bases: TGTGCCAGCAGTTACGTTGACGGGCTTAATTCACCCCTCCACTTT. It is translated as CASSYVDGLNSPLHF.

This clonotype was detected many times. The chain employs TRBV12-3 or TRBV12-4 and TRBJ1-2; D call uncertain. This CDR3 comprises 14 residues. The ends were cut back, 5 bases at V and 3 bases at J, with 13 bases in the middle. In DNA form, the CDR3 reads TGTGCCAGCAGTCCTCCCCGTCCTTACTATGGCTACACCTTC. This gives the protein CASSPPRPYYGYTF.

This clonotype was seen many times. The chain links TRBV7-2 to TRBJ1-5; D not certain. The CDR3 covers 14 residues. V lost 5 bases, J lost 12 bases, and 20 bases lay in between. The V gene's germline CDR1 is SGHTA and CDR2 FQGNSA. DNA of the CDR3: TGTGCCAGCAGCCCCGCATTAGGGCCCAAGGACCAGCATTTT. The encoded protein is CASSPALGPKDQHF.

This clonotype was seen ten or more times. This chain joins TRBV6-1 and TRBJ1-2; 9 positions match TRBD1. V lost 6 bases to trimming and J lost 8 bases; unmatched junction nucleotides: 4. CDR3 length: 12 amino acids. CDR1 and CDR2 (germline): MNHNS, SASEGT. DNA of the CDR3: TGTGCCAGCAGGAGGACAGGGGAGGGCTACACCTTC. It yields the protein CASRRTGEGYTF.

There are many counts of this clonotype. The rearrangement uses TRBV11-2 and TRBJ1-3, with D possibly being TRBD1 (5 bases). The germline V gene encodes CDR1 SGHAT and CDR2 FQNNGV. Trimming removed 4 bases from V and 1 base from J, with 8 bases in between. The CDR3 has 14 residues. The CDR3 DNA reads as TGTGCCAGCAGCTCACAGGATTCTGGAAACACCATATATTTT. Protein: CASSSQDSGNTIYF.